This is a list of T cell receptor beta chains from one sample in a study of molecular identifiers for immune sequencing clone quantification. TCRdb recomputed calls from the PCR reads with MiXCR, one row per CDR3 protein. This table has 10,000 to 12,000 distinct CDR3 sequences, about 21% appearing once. Input material: naive CD8+ T cells from blood, with Jurkat cell RNA spiked in. Receptors were obtained from a human donor in good health. Some libraries in this study had Jurkat cell RNA spiked in. CDR3s include the opening cysteine and the closing phenylalanine or tryptophan. The D gene is left open where the match is weak. Some rows mark clone size as missing; the rest say once, few, many or name a class of expanded clone.

len,abundance,d_gene,v_gene,j_gene,CDR3nt,CDR3aa
13,medium-sized,TRBD2,TRBV19,TRBJ2-7,TGTGCCAGCGGAGCCGCGGGGGTCTACGAGCAGTACTTC,CASGAAGVYEQYF
16,medium-sized,NA,TRBV7-9,TRBJ1-4,TGTGCCAGCAGCTCCCGGTCCGCAGGGGCTAATGAAAAACTGTTTTTT,CASSSRSAGANEKLFF
17,NA,NA,TRBV13,TRBJ2-7,TGTGCCAGCAGTTTGGGTGTGGGGGCTGTTTCTTCCTACGAGCAGTACTTC,CASSLGVGAVSSYEQYF
14,medium-sized,TRBD1,TRBV12-3/TRBV12-4,TRBJ2-7,TGTGCCAGCAGTTTTAGAGGACAGGGCTACGAGCAGTACTTC,CASSFRGQGYEQYF
17,many,TRBD1,TRBV7-9,TRBJ1-1,TGTGCCAGCAGCCCCTACCCCCCGACAGGGGACAACACTGAAGCTTTCTTT,CASSPYPPTGDNTEAFF
13,medium-sized,NA,TRBV4-1,TRBJ1-1,TGCGCCAGCAGTCGGGACGAAAATAGGGAAGCTTTCTTT,CASSRDENREAFF
11,NA,NA,TRBV30,TRBJ1-1,TGTGCCTGGAGGTTTGCCACTGGAGCTTTCTTT,CAWRFATGAFF
14,many,NA,TRBV4-3,TRBJ2-5,TGCGCCAGCAGCCAAGCTTCAGGAGTGGAGACCCAGTACTTC,CASSQASGVETQYF
14,medium-sized,NA,TRBV6-5,TRBJ1-1,TGTGCCAGCAGTTACTCGGGCGGGGGCCCTGAAGCTTTCTTT,CASSYSGGGPEAFF
14,medium-sized,NA,TRBV4-3,TRBJ2-6,TGCGCCAGCAGCCACGGGGCCGGGGCCAACGTCCTGACTTTC,CASSHGAGANVLTF
16,medium-sized,NA,TRBV6-5,TRBJ2-2,TGTGCCAGCAGTTACTCGTACAGGGTGAACACCGGGGAGCTGTTTTTT,CASSYSYRVNTGELFF
18,many,NA,TRBV9,TRBJ2-1,TGTGCCAGCAGCGTAGCTACGGAGTCCCCTGACCCCTACAATGAGCAGTTCTTC,CASSVATESPDPYNEQFF
17,medium-sized,NA,TRBV11-2,TRBJ2-5,TGTGCCAGCAGCTTGGCCCGGGGCGCGGGGGCTCAAGAGACCCAGTACTTC,CASSLARGAGAQETQYF
15,few,NA,TRBV10-2,TRBJ2-5,TGCGCCAGCAGGTCCGGGCCAAATAGGGAAGAGGCCCAGTACTTC,CASRSGPNREEAQYF
16,medium-sized,NA,TRBV6-5,TRBJ2-3,TGTGCCAGCAGTTACAGGGTGGCTCCCCGGACAGATACGCAGTATTTT,CASSYRVAPRTDTQYF
15,medium-sized,NA,TRBV2,TRBJ2-3,TGTGCCAGCAGTGAAGCCAGCGGATCTGCAGATACGCAGTATTTT,CASSEASGSADTQYF
12,medium-sized,NA,TRBV30,TRBJ2-2,TGTGCCTGGAGTGTAGGGGCCGGGGAGCTGTTTTTT,CAWSVGAGELFF
11,few,NA,TRBV29-1,TRBJ1-2,TGCAGCGCCTCTGGGGAGGATGGCTACACCTTC,CSASGEDGYTF
15,many,TRBD2,TRBV10-3,TRBJ2-7,TGTGCCATCAGTGAGTCGACTAGCGGGGTGGAGGCGCAGTACTTC,CAISESTSGVEAQYF
19,medium-sized,TRBD2,TRBV7-2,TRBJ2-5,TGTGCCAGCAGCCCCGACATTAGGACTAGCGGGAGGGATAAAGAGACCCAGTACTTC,CASSPDIRTSGRDKETQYF
14,many,TRBD1,TRBV6-2/TRBV6-3,TRBJ2-7,TGTGCCAGCAGAGAGACAGGGACGGTCTACGAGCAGTACTTC,CASRETGTVYEQYF
16,many,NA,TRBV12-3/TRBV12-4,TRBJ2-5,TGTGCCAGCAGTTTACCACCCCCAGGTCCACTGGAGACCCAGTACTTC,CASSLPPPGPLETQYF
14,many,TRBD2,TRBV20-1,TRBJ2-3,TGCAGTGCCGAACTAGCGGATAGCACAGATACGCAGTATTTT,CSAELADSTDTQYF
18,many,TRBD2,TRBV2,TRBJ2-5,TGTGCCAGCAGTGAAGCAGCGGGGCTAGCGGGGTCTATGGAGACCCAGTACTTC,CASSEAAGLAGSMETQYF
16,NA,NA,TRBV6-2/TRBV6-3,TRBJ2-1,TGTGCCAGCAGTTACGATCGGAGGCTAGCGCTGGATGAGCAGTTCTTC,CASSYDRRLALDEQFF
18,NA,TRBD2,TRBV19,TRBJ2-3,TGTGCCAGTAGTGTAGATGGGACTAGCGGGGGTAACACAGATACGCAGTATTTT,CASSVDGTSGGNTDTQYF
14,few,NA,TRBV6-2/TRBV6-3,TRBJ2-7,TGTGCCAGCACCCCCGCCAAGGGGGCCTACGAGCAGTACTTC,CASTPAKGAYEQYF
13,medium-sized,NA,TRBV19,TRBJ1-1,TGTGCCAGTACCCTGAAACCGAACACTGAAGCTTTCTTT,CASTLKPNTEAFF
15,many,NA,TRBV6-4,TRBJ2-1,TGTGCCAGCAGTGACTCCGGCAGGTCCTACAATGAGCAGTTCTTC,CASSDSGRSYNEQFF
13,NA,NA,TRBV29-1,TRBJ2-1,TGCAGCGACCGGACAGGGAGGGGACATGAGCAGTTCTTC,CSDRTGRGHEQFF
14,many,NA,TRBV12-3/TRBV12-4,TRBJ2-3,TGTGCCAGCAGTTGGGGGGCCATCGCAGATACGCAGTATTTT,CASSWGAIADTQYF
14,NA,NA,TRBV11-2,TRBJ2-3,TGTGCCAGCAGCTTGGGCGGATACCCAGATACGCCGTATTTT,CASSLGGYPDTPYF
16,medium-sized,NA,TRBV7-2,TRBJ2-2,TGTGCCAGCAGCCCTTCAAAGGGGACCCCGACCGGGGAGCTGTTTTTT,CASSPSKGTPTGELFF
13,once,TRBD1,TRBV5-4,TRBJ2-5,TGTGCCAGCAGCTACACAGGGGTAGAGACCCAGTACTTC,CASSYTGVETQYF
14,many,TRBD1,TRBV2,TRBJ2-7,TGTGCCAGCAGTGAAGGACAGGGGGCATACGAGCAGTACTTC,CASSEGQGAYEQYF
12,medium-sized,NA,TRBV20-1,TRBJ2-7,TGCAGTGCTCCAAGTAGCTCCTACGAGCAGTACTTC,CSAPSSSYEQYF
14,NA,NA,TRBV9,TRBJ2-4,TGTGCGAGCAGCTCCGACAAGAACGATGACAGTCAGTACTTC,CASSSDKNDDSQYF
13,medium-sized,NA,TRBV12-3/TRBV12-4,TRBJ2-5,TGTGCCAGCAGTCCTGACAGCACAGAGACCCAGTACTTC,CASSPDSTETQYF
12,many,NA,TRBV24-1,TRBJ2-1,TGTGCCACCGCCGATCTTCCTAGTGAGCAGTTCTTC,CATADLPSEQFF
15,NA,NA,TRBV7-9,TRBJ2-5,TGTGCCAGCAGCTTAGAAGGAGAGCACCAAGAGACCCAGTACTTC,CASSLEGEHQETQYF